The source of this T cell receptor beta chain is a study of CD8+ T cells in alopecia areata. Overall study: Spontaneous alopecia affected the 6-12-month-old C3H/HeJ graft donors, whose skin was transplanted to approximately 7-10-week-old female C3H/HeJ mice. The study, taken as a whole, reports: Lesional tissue from the scalp (especially in alopecia totalis/universalis) showed higher clonality than normal scalp. Scalp sample sequencing also detects resident alphabeta T cells of normal skin. TCR sharing across patients was less clear than in mice, possibly HLA-related.

Cell sorting was performed on pooled cutaneous lymph node cells with CD4, CD8alpha, NKG2D, NKG2ACE and other markers. In germline, CDR1 is NNHDY, CDR2 SYVADS. The V gene end was trimmed by 2 bases and the J gene end by 6 bases; junction bases not matched to a gene: 4. The CDR3 is 14 amino acids. RNA was extracted and reverse transcribed into cDNA as the sequencing template. Produced via immunoSEQ multiplex PCR; TCRdb's table is partial and in-frame only. The specimen has under 20,000 clones, none found just once. This clone was observed at least ten times. Its antigen is unidentified. Mouse names are used for the genes. The CDR3 end lies 4 residues beyond the end of the read and is filled in from the germline J gene.

Sequenced: CD8+ T cells sorted from a lymph node. V gene TRBV13-3 combines with J gene TRBJ2-1, with 8 bases that match TRBD2. This clonotype was sampled from a C3H/HeJ mouse with alopecia areata. As its MHC haplotype, the strain has H2-k. CDR3 loop: CASSEGGALAEQFF. The sequenced part of the CDR3 DNA is TGTGCCAGCAGTGAAGGGGGGGCGCTTGCT.